This T cell receptor beta chain was obtained from a study of a mutant IDH1 vaccine in newly diagnosed glioma. Study in general: Every participant had undergone radiotherapy, temozolomide, or both before, and most underwent both. Study-level results: The authors found pseudoprogression apparently unrelated to changes in top peripheral T cell clonotypes.

Details on this clone: Its antigen is unknown.

The time point is: baseline, week 1 (first vaccination visit). Treatment indicated: pre-vaccination baseline after standard-of-care therapy. Only in-frame clones appear in the TCRdb table, and some are missing; sequencing was by immunoSEQ multiplex PCR. The data hold about 68,000 clones, with 70% to 80% observed a single time. Per the germline V gene, CDR1 is SQVTM and CDR2 is ANQGSEA. There are 12 residues in the CDR3. Trimming took 7 bases from V and 4 from J; bases not matched to a gene: 4. The chain uses TRBV29-1 and TRBJ1-2; 9 bases are shared with TRBD1. Sequencing used PBMCs, obtained from a glioma patient treated with radiotherapy, temozolomide or both. This receptor was taken from a man aged 50 to 60 with glioma. CDR3 residues: CSAQTGGYGYTF. CDR3 nucleotide sequence: TGCAGCGCCCAGACAGGGGGCTATGGCTACACCTTC.